Reported below is one T cell receptor (beta chain). Its target is unknown. The sample originates from a study of response to subunit inactivated influenza vaccine. Regarding the study as a whole: Researchers suggested that each seasonal influenza vaccination recruits few new T cells.

TCRdb fed the RT-PCR reads into MiXCR, producing one record per CDR3 protein. Of roughly 520,000 distinct CDR3 sequences in the sample, 25% are singletons; the top ten hold approximately 1.9%. The V and J ends lost 3 bases and 1 base respectively, with 13 bases between them. Looked up from germline, CDR1 is SGDLS and CDR2 is YYNGEE. The CDR3 is 15 amino acids. The TCR sequence derives from a man in his fifties or sixties who received an inactivated influenza vaccine. The material was CD4+ T cells sorted from PBMCs, obtained 5 to 6 days after vaccination. The chain recombines TRBV9 with TRBJ1-1; D uncertain. In DNA form, the CDR3 reads TGTGCCAGCAGCGCCGGTTACATCTCGAACACTGAAGCTTTCTTT. Its protein is CASSAGYISNTEAFF.